The sequence of this T cell receptor (beta chain) was determined in a study of T cells in Graves' hyperthyroidism and ophthalmopathy. Study-level findings and limits: Median prediction lead before ophthalmopathy onset was around 6.9 months with the model.

About this clonotype itself: The antigen is unknown.

Amplification yielded TCR beta CDR3 regions, with RNA transcripts as the source. An initial round of RT-PCR targeting the TCR CDR3 relied on the HTBI primer set. Via MiXCR, TCRdb re-called the multiplex PCR reads, giving one row per CDR3 protein. The sample records roughly 570,000 distinct CDR3 sequences, around 45% being singletons. The CDR3 sequence is 15 residues long. Per the germline V gene, CDR1 is SGHTA and CDR2 is FQGTGA. Trimming cost V 6 bases and J 5 bases, with 16 bases left between them. This rearrangement joins TRBV7-3 to TRBJ2-2; perhaps TRBD2 as D (5 bases). The sample consisted of peripheral blood or thyroid tissue (not recorded which). This receptor was identified in an adult woman with Graves' disease, either hyperthyroidism or ophthalmopathy (not recorded which). The CDR3 DNA is TGTGCCAGCAGTGAGGGTCCAGCGGAAACCGGGGAGCTGTTTTTT. This encodes CASSEGPAETGELFF.